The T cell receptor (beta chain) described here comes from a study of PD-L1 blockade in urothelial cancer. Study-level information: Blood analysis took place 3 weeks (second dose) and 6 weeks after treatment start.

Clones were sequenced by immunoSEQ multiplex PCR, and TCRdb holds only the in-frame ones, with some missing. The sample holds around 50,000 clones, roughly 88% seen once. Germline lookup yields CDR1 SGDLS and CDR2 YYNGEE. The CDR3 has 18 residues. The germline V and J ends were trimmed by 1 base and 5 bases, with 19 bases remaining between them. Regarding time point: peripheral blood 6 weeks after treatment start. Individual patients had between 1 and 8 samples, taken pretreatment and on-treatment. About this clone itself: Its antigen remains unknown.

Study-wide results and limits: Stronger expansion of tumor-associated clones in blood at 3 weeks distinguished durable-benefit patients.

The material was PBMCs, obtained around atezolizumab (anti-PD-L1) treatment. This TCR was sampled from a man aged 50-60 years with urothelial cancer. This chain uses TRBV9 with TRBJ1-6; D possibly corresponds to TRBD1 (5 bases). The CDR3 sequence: CASSVKPGGAEDNSPLHF. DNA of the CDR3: TGTGCCAGCAGCGTAAAACCGGGAGGGGCTGAAGATAATTCACCCCTCCACTTT.